This T cell receptor (beta chain) was recorded in a study of blood T cells in healthy people across ages. Every donor gave around 10 milliliters of peripheral blood. Notes on the study in general: Diversity was estimated from one million T cells, and these estimates were considered underestimates.

Points on this clonotype: Its antigen is not known.

Germline CDR1 is SNHLY and CDR2 is FYNNEI. Trimming took 6 bases from V and 1 from J, leaving 10 bases between them. The CDR3 runs 14 residues. Then a second PCR, running about 6 to 11 cycles, was carried out with a sample-barcoded 5' primer and a J-beta primer mix. A template-switch adaptor with 12 random nucleotides tagged each cDNA molecule. Each of the samples gave a minimum of 2.5 million paired-end reads that contained CDR3. TCRdb ran MiXCR on the 5' RACE reads and lists one entry per CDR3 protein. The profile shows about a million distinct CDR3 sequences, roughly two fifths of them singletons. What was sequenced was blood. This TCR was recovered from a man between 18 and 29 years old in good health. The V and J genes are TRBV2 and TRBJ1-5, with D uncertain. The CDR3 coding sequence is TGTGCCAGCAGGAAGGATCCGAGCAATCAGCCCCAGCATTTT. Translation: CASRKDPSNQPQHF.